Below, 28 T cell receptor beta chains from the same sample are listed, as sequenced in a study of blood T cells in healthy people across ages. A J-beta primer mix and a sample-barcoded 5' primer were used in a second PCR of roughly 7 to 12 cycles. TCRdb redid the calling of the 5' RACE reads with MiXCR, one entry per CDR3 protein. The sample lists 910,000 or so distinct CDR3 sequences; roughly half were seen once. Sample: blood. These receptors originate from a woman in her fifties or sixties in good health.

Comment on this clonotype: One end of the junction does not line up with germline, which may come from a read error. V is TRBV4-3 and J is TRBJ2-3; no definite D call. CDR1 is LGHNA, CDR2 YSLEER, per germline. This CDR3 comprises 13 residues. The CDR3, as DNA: TGCGCCGGCAGCCAACTGATTCTGGATACGCAGTATTTT. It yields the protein CAGSQLILDTQYF.

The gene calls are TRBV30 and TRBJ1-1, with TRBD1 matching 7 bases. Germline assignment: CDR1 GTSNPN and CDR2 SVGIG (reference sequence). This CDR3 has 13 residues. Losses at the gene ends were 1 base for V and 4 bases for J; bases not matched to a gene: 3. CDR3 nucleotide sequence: TGTGCCTGGAGTGCGGCAGGGGGCACTGAAGCTTTCTTT. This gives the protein CAWSAAGGTEAFF.

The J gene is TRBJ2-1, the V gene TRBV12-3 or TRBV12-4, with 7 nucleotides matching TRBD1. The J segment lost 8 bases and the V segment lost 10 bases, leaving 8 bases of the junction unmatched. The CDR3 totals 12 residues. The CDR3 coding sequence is TGTGCCACCTCAACAGGGGTCGATGAGCAGTTCTTC. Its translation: CATSTGVDEQFF.

The CDR3 is CASSTKGYGYTF. CDR3 nucleotides: TGTGCCAGCAGCACTAAGGGGTATGGCTACACCTTC. This chain joins TRBV14 and TRBJ1-2; tentatively, D is TRBD1 (5 bases). V lost 5 bases and J 5 bases, leaving 9 bases between the germline ends. Germline V lookup: CDR1 SGHDN, CDR2 FVKESK. This CDR3 is 12 amino acids long.

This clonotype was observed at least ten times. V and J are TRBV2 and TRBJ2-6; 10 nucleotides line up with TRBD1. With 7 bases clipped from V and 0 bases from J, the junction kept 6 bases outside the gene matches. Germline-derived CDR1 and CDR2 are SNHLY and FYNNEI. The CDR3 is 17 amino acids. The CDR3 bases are TGTGCCAGCACCGGGGGGACAGGGGTCTCTGGGGCCAACGTCCTGACTTTC. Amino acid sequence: CASTGGTGVSGANVLTF.

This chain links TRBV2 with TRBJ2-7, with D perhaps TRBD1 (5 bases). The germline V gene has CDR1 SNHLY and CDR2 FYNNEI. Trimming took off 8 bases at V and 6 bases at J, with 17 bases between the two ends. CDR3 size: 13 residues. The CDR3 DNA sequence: TGTGCCAGCGTCATCCTCACAGGTTCCGAGCAGTACTTC. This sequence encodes CASVILTGSEQYF. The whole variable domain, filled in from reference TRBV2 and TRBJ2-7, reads EPEVTQTPSHQVTQMGQEVILRCVPISNHLYFYWYRQILGQKVEFLVSFYNNEISEKSEIFDDQFSVERPDGSNFTLKIRSTKLEDSAMYFCASVILTGSEQYFGPGTRLTVT.

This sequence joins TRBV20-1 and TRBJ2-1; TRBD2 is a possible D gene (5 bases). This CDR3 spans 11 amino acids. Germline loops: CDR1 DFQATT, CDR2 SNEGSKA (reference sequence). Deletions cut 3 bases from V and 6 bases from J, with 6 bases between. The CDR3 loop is CSARAGNEQFF. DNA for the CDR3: TGCAGTGCTAGGGCGGGCAATGAGCAGTTCTTC.

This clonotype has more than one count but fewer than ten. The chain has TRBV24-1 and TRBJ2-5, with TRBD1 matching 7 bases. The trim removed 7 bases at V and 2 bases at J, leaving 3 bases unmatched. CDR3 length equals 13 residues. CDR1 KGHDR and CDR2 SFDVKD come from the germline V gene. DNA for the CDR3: TGTGCCACCAGGGGACAGAATCAAGAGACCCAGTACTTC. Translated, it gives CATRGQNQETQYF.

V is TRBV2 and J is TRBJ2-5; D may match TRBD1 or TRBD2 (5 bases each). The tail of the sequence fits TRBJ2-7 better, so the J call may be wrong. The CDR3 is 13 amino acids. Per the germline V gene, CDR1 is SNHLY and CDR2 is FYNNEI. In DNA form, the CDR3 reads TGTGCCAGCAGTGACGGGGCTAGTGACGAGCAGTACTTC. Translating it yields CASSDGASDEQYF.

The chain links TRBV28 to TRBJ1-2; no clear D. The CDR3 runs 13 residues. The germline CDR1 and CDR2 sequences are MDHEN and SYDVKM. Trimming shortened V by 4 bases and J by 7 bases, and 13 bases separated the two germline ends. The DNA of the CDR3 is TGTGCCAGCAGTTCCACAACAGTCTCTGGCTACACCTTC. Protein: CASSSTTVSGYTF.

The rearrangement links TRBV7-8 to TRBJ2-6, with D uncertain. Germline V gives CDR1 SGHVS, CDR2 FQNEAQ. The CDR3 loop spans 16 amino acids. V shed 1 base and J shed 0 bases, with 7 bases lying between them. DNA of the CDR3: TGTGCCAGCAGCTTAGTCGAAAACTCTGGGGCCAACGTCCTGACTTTC. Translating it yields CASSLVENSGANVLTF.

The CDR3 protein is CASSSYRGHYNEQFF. The CDR3 bases are TGTGCCAGCAGCTCTTACAGGGGGCACTACAATGAGCAGTTCTTC. The chain carries TRBV7-2 and TRBJ2-1, with TRBD1 matching over 9 bases. CDR1 SGHTA and CDR2 FQGNSA come from the germline V gene. The CDR3 is made up of 15 amino acids. V shed 4 bases, J shed 3 bases, and the junction held 4 bases outside the gene matches.

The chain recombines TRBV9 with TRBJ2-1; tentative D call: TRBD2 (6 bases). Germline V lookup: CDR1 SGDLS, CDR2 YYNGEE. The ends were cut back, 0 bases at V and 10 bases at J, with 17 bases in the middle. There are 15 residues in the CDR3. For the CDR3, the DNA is TGTGCCAGCAGCGTAGCTCCCGGGACTGACTACGAGCAGTTCTTC. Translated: CASSVAPGTDYEQFF.

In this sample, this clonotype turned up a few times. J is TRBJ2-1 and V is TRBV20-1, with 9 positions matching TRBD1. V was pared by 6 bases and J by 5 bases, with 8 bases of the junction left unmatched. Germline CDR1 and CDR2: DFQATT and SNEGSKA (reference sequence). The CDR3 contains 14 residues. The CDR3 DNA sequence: TGCAGTGCCCGCGGACAGGGGCGGAACAATGAGCAGTTCTTC. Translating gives CSARGQGRNNEQFF.

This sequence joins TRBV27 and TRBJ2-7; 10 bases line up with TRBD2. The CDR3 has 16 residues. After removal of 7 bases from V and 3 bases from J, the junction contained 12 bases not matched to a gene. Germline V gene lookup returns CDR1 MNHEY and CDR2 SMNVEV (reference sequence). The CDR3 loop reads CASKSGAGLAVYEQYF. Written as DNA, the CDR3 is TGTGCCAGCAAGTCCGGAGCTGGACTAGCGGTCTACGAGCAGTACTTC.

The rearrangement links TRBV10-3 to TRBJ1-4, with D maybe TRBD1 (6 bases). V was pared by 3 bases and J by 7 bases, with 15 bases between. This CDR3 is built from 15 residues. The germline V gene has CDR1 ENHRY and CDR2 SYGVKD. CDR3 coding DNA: TGTGCCATCAGTGATGACCGCTTAGGGGGTGAAAAACTGTTTTTT. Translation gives CAISDDRLGGEKLFF.

CDR3 DNA sequence: TGTGCCACCAGTGACCTGGGACCTTACAATGAGCAGTTCTTC. Amino acids: CATSDLGPYNEQFF. This sequence joins TRBV24-1 and TRBJ2-1; D tentatively reads TRBD1 or TRBD2 (5 bases each). The germline CDR1 and CDR2 sequences are KGHDR and SFDVKD. The CDR3 has 14 amino acids. Trimming pared 4 bases from V and 4 bases from J, leaving 10 bases between.

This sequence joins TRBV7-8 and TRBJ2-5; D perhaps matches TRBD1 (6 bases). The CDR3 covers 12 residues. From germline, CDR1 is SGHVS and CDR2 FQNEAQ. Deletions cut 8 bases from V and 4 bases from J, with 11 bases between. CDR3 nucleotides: TGTGCCAGCGCACAGGGCCGAGAGACCCAGTACTTC. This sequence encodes CASAQGRETQYF.

The CDR3: CASTPGLAFYEQYF. The CDR3 DNA is TGTGCCAGCACCCCGGGACTAGCGTTCTACGAGCAGTACTTC. The genes are TRBV12-3 or TRBV12-4 and TRBJ2-5, with TRBD2 matching 10 bases. The DNA end favors TRBJ2-7, so the J call may be wrong. This CDR3 region has 14 residues.

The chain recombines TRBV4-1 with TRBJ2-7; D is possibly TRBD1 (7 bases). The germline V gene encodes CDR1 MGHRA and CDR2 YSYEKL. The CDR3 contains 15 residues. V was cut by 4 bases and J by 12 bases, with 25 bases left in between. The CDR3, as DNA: TGCGCCAGCAGCCCCACCGGACAGGCCCGGGAGACCCGGTACTTC. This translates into CASSPTGQARETRYF.

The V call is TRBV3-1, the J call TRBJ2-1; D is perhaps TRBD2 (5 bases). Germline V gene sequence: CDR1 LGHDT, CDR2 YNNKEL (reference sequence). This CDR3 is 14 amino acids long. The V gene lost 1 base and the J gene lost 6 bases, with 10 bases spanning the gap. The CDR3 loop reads CASSQARVGNEQFF. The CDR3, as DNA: TGTGCCAGCAGCCAAGCGAGGGTAGGCAATGAGCAGTTCTTC.

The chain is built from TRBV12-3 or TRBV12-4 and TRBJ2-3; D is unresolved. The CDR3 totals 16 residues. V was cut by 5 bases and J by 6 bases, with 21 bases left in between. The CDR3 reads CASSPWAGGRLDTQYF. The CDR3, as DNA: TGTGCCAGCAGTCCATGGGCTGGCGGCAGACTGGATACGCAGTATTTT.

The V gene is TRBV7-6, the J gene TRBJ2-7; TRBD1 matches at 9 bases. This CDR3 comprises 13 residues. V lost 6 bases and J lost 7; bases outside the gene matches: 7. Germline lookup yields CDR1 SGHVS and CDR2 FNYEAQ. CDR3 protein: CASSIQGAREQYF. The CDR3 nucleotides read TGTGCCAGCAGTATACAGGGGGCGCGTGAGCAGTACTTC.

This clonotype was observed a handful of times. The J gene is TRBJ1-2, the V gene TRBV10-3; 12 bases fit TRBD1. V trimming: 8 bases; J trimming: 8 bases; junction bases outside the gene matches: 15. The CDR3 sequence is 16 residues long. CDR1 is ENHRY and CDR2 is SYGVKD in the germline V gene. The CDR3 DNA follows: TGTGCCATCGGGGGCAACCCGGGACAGGGGGCGCGAGGCTACACCTTC. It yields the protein CAIGGNPGQGARGYTF.

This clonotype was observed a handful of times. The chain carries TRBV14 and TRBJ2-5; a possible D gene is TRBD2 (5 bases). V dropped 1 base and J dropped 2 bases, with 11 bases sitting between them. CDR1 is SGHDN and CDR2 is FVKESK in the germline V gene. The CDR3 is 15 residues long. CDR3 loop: CASSQGGFRQETQYF. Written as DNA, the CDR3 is TGTGCCAGCAGCCAAGGAGGGTTCCGGCAAGAGACCCAGTACTTC.

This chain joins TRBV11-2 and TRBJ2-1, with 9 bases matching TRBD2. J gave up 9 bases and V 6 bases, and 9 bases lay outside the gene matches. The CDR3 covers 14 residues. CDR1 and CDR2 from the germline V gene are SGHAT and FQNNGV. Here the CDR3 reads CASSPQRAGGEQFF. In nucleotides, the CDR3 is TGTGCCAGCAGTCCCCAGCGAGCGGGAGGTGAGCAGTTCTTC.

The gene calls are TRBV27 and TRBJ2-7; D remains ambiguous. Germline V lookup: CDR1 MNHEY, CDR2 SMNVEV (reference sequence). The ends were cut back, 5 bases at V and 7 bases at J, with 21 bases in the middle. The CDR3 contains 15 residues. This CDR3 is CASSPPASRLVEQYF. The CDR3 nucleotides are TGTGCCAGCAGTCCCCCGGCCAGTAGGCTAGTGGAGCAGTACTTC.

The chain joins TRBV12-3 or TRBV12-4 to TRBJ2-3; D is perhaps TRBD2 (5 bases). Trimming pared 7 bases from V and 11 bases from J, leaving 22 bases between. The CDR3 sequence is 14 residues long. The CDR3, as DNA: TGTGCCAGCAAGACTTTCCTTAGCGCAGATGTGCAGTATTTT. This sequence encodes CASKTFLSADVQYF.